What follows describes a single T cell receptor (beta chain). Its antigen is not identified. These data belong to a study of T cell repertoires in cytomegalovirus infection. Study-level information: In the study, CMV epitopes included recently identified HLA-C-restricted and well-studied HLA-B-restricted ones.

Germline values: CDR1 MNHGY, CDR2 SAAAGT. Trimming left V 2 bases short and J 1 base short, with 8 bases between. The CDR3 length is 14 residues. Whole-study results and caveats: It was HLA-C-restricted CMV-specific TCR beta clonotypes that dominated the response ex vivo. Using cumulative public TCR beta family frequency, the authors identified those who carried CMV together with the relevant HLA.

MiXCR, run by TCRdb on the reads, gives a single entry per CDR3 protein. The data hold approximately 1,000,000 distinct CDR3 sequences, with less than 40% observed a single time. The chain joins TRBV6-8 to TRBJ1-1, with D hard to call. This specimen consisted of cultured CD8+ T cells from PBMCs, obtained from culture after CMV antigen stimulation. The source of this sequence is a human donor in good health (CMV status not recorded). Some clones in this sample may be carry-over from other donors' samples. DNA of the CDR3: TGTGCCAGCAGTTACATCGGGGAGAACACTGAAGCTTTCTTT. This sequence encodes CASSYIGENTEAFF.